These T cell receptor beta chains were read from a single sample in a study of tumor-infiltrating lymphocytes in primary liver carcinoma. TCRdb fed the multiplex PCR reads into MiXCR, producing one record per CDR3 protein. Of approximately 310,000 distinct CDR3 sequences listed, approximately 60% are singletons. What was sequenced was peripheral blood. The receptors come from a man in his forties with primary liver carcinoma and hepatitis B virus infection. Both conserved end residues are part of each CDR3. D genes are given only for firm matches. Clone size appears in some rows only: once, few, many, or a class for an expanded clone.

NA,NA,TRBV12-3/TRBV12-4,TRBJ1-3,TGTGCCAGCAGTCCAGGGACATTCCAACCTGAAAACACCATATATTTT,CASSPGTFQPENTIYF
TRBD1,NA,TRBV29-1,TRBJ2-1,TGCAGCGTTGAAGAGGGACAGGGGAGCTCCTACAATGAGCAGTTCTTC,CSVEEGQGSSYNEQFF
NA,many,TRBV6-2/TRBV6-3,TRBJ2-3,TGTGCCAGCAACACCGAGAAGCGGGGCACAGATACGCAGTATTTT,CASNTEKRGTDTQYF
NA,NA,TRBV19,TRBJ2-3,TGTGCCAGTAGTATACATCGGGCAGGACGAGATACGCAGTATTTT,CASSIHRAGRDTQYF
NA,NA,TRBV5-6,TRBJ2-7,TGTGCCAGCAACCTATACAGGGTGCTCAACGAGCAGTACTTC,CASNLYRVLNEQYF
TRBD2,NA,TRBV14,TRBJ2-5,TGTGGCAGCAGCGTACCTAGCGGGAGTTATCTTGAGACCCAGTACTTC,CGSSVPSGSYLETQYF
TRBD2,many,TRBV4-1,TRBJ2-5,TGCGCCAGCAGCCAGGGACTAGCGGAGGGGGAGACCCAGTACTTC,CASSQGLAEGETQYF
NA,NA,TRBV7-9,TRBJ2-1,TGTGCCAGCAGCTTAGCAAGGTTGGGGGTGGGGAACAATGAGCAGTTCTTC,CASSLARLGVGNNEQFF
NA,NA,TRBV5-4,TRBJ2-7,TGTGCCAGCGGCTCCCATTACGAGCAGTACTTC,CASGSHYEQYF
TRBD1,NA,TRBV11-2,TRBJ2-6,TGTGCCAGCAGCCCCACCGGGACAGGCCCCTCTGGGGCCAACGTCCTGACTTTC,CASSPTGTGPSGANVLTF
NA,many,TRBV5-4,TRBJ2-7,TGTGCCAGCAGCTTGTGGCCTAACTCCTACGAGCAGTACTTC,CASSLWPNSYEQYF
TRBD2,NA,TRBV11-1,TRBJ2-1,TGTGCCAGCAGCTTAGTTGGGACTAGCAGAAACAATGAGCAAATCTTC,CASSLVGTSRNNEQIF
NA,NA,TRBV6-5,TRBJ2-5,TGTGCCAACAGTACGGGACAAGGAGAGACCCAGTACTTC,CANSTGQGETQYF
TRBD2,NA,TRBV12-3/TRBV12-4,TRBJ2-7,TGTGCCAGCAGTCCTGGGACTAGCGAAGCCTACGAGCAGTGCTTC,CASSPGTSEAYEQCF
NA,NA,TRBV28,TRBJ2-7,TGTGCCAGCAGTCCCTCCAACAGGGACTACGGGCAGTACTTC,CASSPSNRDYGQYF
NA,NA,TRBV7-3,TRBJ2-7,TGTGCCAGCAGCTTAGGTTCTGGGGAGCAGTACTTC,CASSLGSGEQYF
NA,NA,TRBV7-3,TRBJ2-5,TGTGCCAGCAGCTTAAAACCCCGAGAGACCCAGTACTTC,CASSLKPRETQYF
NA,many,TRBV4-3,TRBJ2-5,TGCGCCAGCAGCGGACGTCTGAAAGAGACCCAGTACTTC,CASSGRLKETQYF
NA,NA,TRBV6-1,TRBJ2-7,TGTGCCAGCAGTGAGATAGCGGAGGCCTTTTACGAGCAGTACTTC,CASSEIAEAFYEQYF
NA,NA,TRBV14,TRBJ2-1,TGTGCCAGCAGCCCCTTCAGGGGGGCTAGCGCGCGGAATGAGCAGTTCTTC,CASSPFRGASARNEQFF
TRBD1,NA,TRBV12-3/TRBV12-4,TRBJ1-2,TGTGCCAGTAGTTTTCCAGGACAGGGAGTCTATGACTACACCTTC,CASSFPGQGVYDYTF
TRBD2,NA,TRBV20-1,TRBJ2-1,TGCAGTGCCCGCACCACTAGCGGGAGGTGGACCTACAATGAGCAGTTCTTC,CSARTTSGRWTYNEQFF
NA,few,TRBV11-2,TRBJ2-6,TGTGCCAGCAGCTGGAGTTTAATGGCCCCGATCTCTGGGGCCAACGTCCTGACTTTC,CASSWSLMAPISGANVLTF
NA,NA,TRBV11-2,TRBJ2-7,TGTGCCAGCAGCTCAGGGGAAGACTACGTGCAATACTTC,CASSSGEDYVQYF
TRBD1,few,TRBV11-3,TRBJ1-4,TGTGCCAGCAGCTTTTGGACAGGTGCAACTAATGAGAAACTGCTTTTT,CASSFWTGATNEKLLF
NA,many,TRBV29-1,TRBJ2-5,TGCAGCGTCCACGCCGGATCTGCAGAGACCCAGTACTTC,CSVHAGSAETQYF
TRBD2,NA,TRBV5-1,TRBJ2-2,TGCGCCAGCAGCCTAGGACTAGTTTCCGGCGGGGAGCTGTTTTTT,CASSLGLVSGGELFF
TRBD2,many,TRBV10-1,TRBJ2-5,TGCGCCAGCAGGACTACTTTGAGCGGGAGGGCCGGTGAGACCCAGTACTTC,CASRTTLSGRAGETQYF
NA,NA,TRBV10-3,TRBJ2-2,TGTGCCATCAGCCTATCTTCCACGTCCGAGGAGCTGTTTTTT,CAISLSSTSEELFF
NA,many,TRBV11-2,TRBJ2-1,TGTGCCAGCAGCTTAGGGTCCTCGCTACAGGGTGAGCAGTTCTTC,CASSLGSSLQGEQFF
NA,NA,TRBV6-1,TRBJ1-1,TGTGCCAGCAGTCCCCGGACTGGCATAAACACTGAAGCTTACTTT,CASSPRTGINTEAYF
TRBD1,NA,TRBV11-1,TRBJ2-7,TGTGCCAGCAGCCCAACAGGGGGCAAGGAACAGTACTTC,CASSPTGGKEQYF
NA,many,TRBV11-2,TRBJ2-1,TGTGCCAGCAGCTTTGAACTAGACAATGAGCAGTTCTTC,CASSFELDNEQFF
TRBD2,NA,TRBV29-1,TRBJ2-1,TGCATCGTTGAACCACGACTAGCGGGGATCTCCTACAATGAGCAGTTCTTC,CIVEPRLAGISYNEQFF
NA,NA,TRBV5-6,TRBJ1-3,TGTGCCAGTAGCTTCAGGGGCGTTGGAAACACCATATATTTT,CASSFRGVGNTIYF
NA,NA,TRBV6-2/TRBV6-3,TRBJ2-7,TGTGCCAGCAGTCCCGAAATAGAGAGCTCCTACGAGCAGTACTTC,CASSPEIESSYEQYF
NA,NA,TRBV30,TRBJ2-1,TGTGCCTGGAGTCCAGGGCTAGCGACAATTGGGGACAATGAGCAGTTCTTC,CAWSPGLATIGDNEQFF
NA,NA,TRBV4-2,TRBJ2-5,TGTGCCAGCAGACAAGATCAGGGGGGGGGCCAAGAGACCCAGTACTTC,CASRQDQGGGQETQYF
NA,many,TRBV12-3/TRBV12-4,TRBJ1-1,TGTGCCAGCAGTTTAGGCGGGGCTGTTGAAGCTTTCTTT,CASSLGGAVEAFF
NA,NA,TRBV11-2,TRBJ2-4,TGTGCCAGTAGTTTAGTCATAGGGGCGATGGGAAATATTCAGTACTTC,CASSLVIGAMGNIQYF
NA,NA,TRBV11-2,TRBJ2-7,TGTGCCAGCAGCTCCCCTGGGCAGAGGCCCCTCTACGAGCAGTACTTC,CASSSPGQRPLYEQYF
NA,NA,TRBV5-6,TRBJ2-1,TGTGCCAGCAGCCCTAACCGAGAGAATGAGCAGATCTTC,CASSPNRENEQIF
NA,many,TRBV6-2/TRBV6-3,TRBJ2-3,TGTGCCAGCAGTGCCACAGGAGGAGGGACAGATACGCAGTATTTT,CASSATGGGTDTQYF
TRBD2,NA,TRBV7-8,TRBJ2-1,TGTGCCAGCAGCCCGCGGGAGGAGTCCGGGGAGCAGTTCTTC,CASSPREESGEQFF
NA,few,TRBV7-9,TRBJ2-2,TGTGCCAGCAGCCAGTCAACAACGAACACCGGGGAGCTGTTTTTT,CASSQSTTNTGELFF
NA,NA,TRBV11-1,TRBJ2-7,TGTGCCAGCAGCTCCACTCGGATCCACGAGCAGTACTTC,CASSSTRIHEQYF
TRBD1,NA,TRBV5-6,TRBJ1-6,TGTGTCAGCAGCTTGAAGGGGACAGGTTTAAACGGGGGATCACCACTCCACTTT,CVSSLKGTGLNGGSPLHF
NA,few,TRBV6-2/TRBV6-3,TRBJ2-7,TGTGCCGGCAGTTACGGCCAAACGAGGGGATACGAGCAGTACTTC,CAGSYGQTRGYEQYF
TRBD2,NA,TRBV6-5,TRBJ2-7,TGTGTCAGCAGTTACGGACTAGCGGCCTACGAGCAGTACTTC,CVSSYGLAAYEQYF
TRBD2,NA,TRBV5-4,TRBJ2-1,TGTGCCAGCAGCGCCGGGACTAAAGACGAGCAGTTCTTC,CASSAGTKDEQFF
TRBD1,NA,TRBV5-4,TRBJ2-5,TGTGCCAGCAGCTTGGCGACAGGGGCTATGGGAGAGACCCAGTACTTC,CASSLATGAMGETQYF
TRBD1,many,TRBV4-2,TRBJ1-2,TGTGCCAGCAGCCAAGTAGGGACAGGGGGCGCAGCGAAGGGCTACACCTTC,CASSQVGTGGAAKGYTF
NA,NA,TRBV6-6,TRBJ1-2,TGTGCCAACAGTTACCAGGAAGACGGAACCCATGGCTACACCTTC,CANSYQEDGTHGYTF
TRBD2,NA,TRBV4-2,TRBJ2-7,TGTGCCAGCAGCCAAGAAAGGGCTAGCGGCTACTACGAGCAGCACTTC,CASSQERASGYYEQHF
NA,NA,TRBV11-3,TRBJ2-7,TGTGCCAGCAGCTCCGTGGACGAGCAGCACTTC,CASSSVDEQHF
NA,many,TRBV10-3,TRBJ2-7,TGTGCCATCAGCGCACAGGTAAGCTCCTACGAGCAGTACTTC,CAISAQVSSYEQYF
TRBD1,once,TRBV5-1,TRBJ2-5,TGTGCCAGCAGCCCGGGACAGGGGATCCAAGAGACCCAGTACTTC,CASSPGQGIQETQYF
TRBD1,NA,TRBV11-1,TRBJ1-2,TGTGCCAGCAGCGACCGGGACAGACTCTATGACTACACCTTC,CASSDRDRLYDYTF
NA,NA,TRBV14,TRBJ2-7,TGTGCCAGCAGCCTCAACCGGGACGGGGAGGCCGAGCAGTACTTC,CASSLNRDGEAEQYF
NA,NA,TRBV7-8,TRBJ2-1,TGTGCCAGCAGCTTTGAGGCGGGCCACAATGAGCAGTTCTTC,CASSFEAGHNEQFF